This record concerns one T cell receptor beta chain sequence. This clonotype was seen at least ten times. Its antigen specificity is not known. Base qualities are not provided; no much larger clone lies one nucleotide away. Receptor libraries were prepared by multiplex PCR. Sequencing relied on an Illumina HiSeq 4000. iRepertoire HTBI primers and Arm-PCR amplification of CDR3 regions were used to construct TCR beta libraries. Gel purification was performed on PCR products prior to sequencing. Under the source paper's analysis protocol: A total of some 65 TRBV and 14 TRBJ segments were identified across samples and were used for gene usage analysis of CDR3 amino acid clonotypes. COPE and FqMerger were used to merge filtered high-quality paired reads into contigs. BLAST was used to align contigs to IMGT TRBV, TRBD and TRBJ reference genes, with CDR3 defined following IMGT. Any clonotype with a frequency above 0.1% was classified as a highly expanded clone. Shannon entropy served as the measure of repertoire diversity, while the Gini coefficient captured V-J evenness. Clonotypes shared by more than one individual were considered public. TCRdb reworked the public reads: Q25 trimming with fastp, MiXCR clone assembly, productive beta chains retained. Rows merge per CDR3 protein into single entries with the most common DNA and genes. These V and J calls derive from TCRdb rather than the authors' analysis. The sample data list roughly 430,000 distinct CDR3 sequences, and roughly 15% of these were observed just once. Jointly, the top ten make up about 10% of the sample.

The intended sense of this specimen's time point label: newly diagnosed GD, antithyroid drugs for less than 3 months. RNA was extracted from PBMCs in TRIzol for both TCR sequencing and RNA sequencing. The diagnosis of Graves' disease followed American Thyroid Association guidelines. Patients were recruited from an endocrinology department in Xi'an, China. Each patient gave approximately 8.8 milliliters of peripheral blood, collected in an EDTA anticoagulant tube. Ficoll Paque Plus density gradient separation was used to isolate PBMCs, and no further T cell sorting was done. An Agilent 2100 Bioanalyzer and agarose gel were used to check RNA quality, and a NanoDrop 2000 was used to measure RNA concentration. This entry belongs to a study of regulatory T cells in long-lasting Graves disease (dated by TCRdb to the early 2020s). About the investigation overall: In the newly diagnosed Graves' disease group, patients had been taking antithyroid drugs for less than 3 months. The study was registered as a clinical trial and conducted in China. Persistent Graves' disease patients were compared with newly diagnosed Graves' disease patients by peripheral blood TCR sequencing and RNA sequencing. A total of 35 or so samples were covered by TCR sequencing, comprising roughly 13 persistent and 20 or so newly diagnosed Graves' disease patients.

Reading the germline V gene gives CDR1 KGHSH and CDR2 LQKENI. Cut back by 0 bases and 7 bases, the V and J ends lie 11 bases apart. There are 14 amino acids in the CDR3, from cysteine to phenylalanine inclusive. Only the CDR3 DNA stays, 42 bases, in frame from base 1. The investigation overall reported the following: Compared with newly diagnosed patients, persistent Graves' disease patients had lower TCR Shannon entropy and fewer highly expanded clones, which suggests clonal expansion. The authors noted that the small sample size was a limitation that may lower accuracy. Sequencing and analysis were limited to the TCR beta chain. Persistent disease showed preferential use of TRBV28, TRBJ1-2 and TRBJ2-5, whereas newly diagnosed disease favored TRBV20-1 and TRBJ2-1. Only peripheral blood was studied, because thyroid tissue, the primary lesion, was inaccessible. Patients with persistent disease shared more public clonotypes (fewer than 3,000) than newly diagnosed patients did (roughly 970).

These same data were also listed under a study on T cells in Graves' hyperthyroidism and ophthalmopathy. That second report states: Stable Graves' hyperthyroidism was defined as no progression to ophthalmopathy during 18 months of follow-up. Hyperthyroidism patients were aged 18 to 65 years and newly diagnosed, with disease duration of less than 2 months. Patients with uncontrolled infections, other autoimmune diseases, pregnancy or lactation were excluded. Clinical symptoms, serum thyroxine and TRAb, thyroid ultrasound, and orbital computed tomography formed the basis for the diagnoses. The first round of RT-PCR for the TCR CDR3 was performed with the HTBI primer set and the Qiagen OneStep RT-PCR kit. Most expanded thyroid clonotypes (frequency above 0.001) were also detected in blood, suggesting blood repertoires may reflect thyroid immune responses. A model built on a 13 V-J signature distinguished ophthalmopathy from stable hyperthyroidism, reaching around 87% sensitivity and about 81% specificity in cross-validation and 80%/75% in testing. In validation, the model predicted progression to ophthalmopathy with approximately 71% sensitivity and around 72% specificity, a median of 6.5 months before onset. To identify distinguishing TCR V-J signatures, a discovery cohort of 95 to 100 patients was used, comprising 43 with Graves' ophthalmopathy and some 60 with stable Graves' hyperthyroidism. Prospective prediction of ophthalmopathy was tested in an independent validation cohort of 18 to 20 hyperthyroidism patients and approximately 17 patients who later progressed to ophthalmopathy. The roughly 90 discovery patients were divided at random into training and test sets in a 7:3 ratio. Thyroid tissue and blood T-cell repertoires from about six Graves' hyperthyroidism patients were also compared in the study. After blood sampling, hyperthyroidism patients were treated with methimazole at a starting dose of 30 mg daily, and ophthalmopathy patients were treated with high-dose intravenous methylprednisolone. Libraries were constructed in a second round of multiplex PCR, after which size selection and purification were performed. Libraries were sequenced paired-end with 100 bp reads on an Illumina HiSeq2000. Raw data were processed with SOAPnuke, discarding reads with adapters, uncalled bases, mean Phred below 15, or no exact constant-primer or identifier match. COPE v1.2.5 was used to merge high-quality paired reads, and clonotypes were defined as unique nucleotide sequences. MiTCR v1.1 was used to align clonotypes to the IMGT TRBV, TRBD and TRBJ reference segments. Analysis was restricted to V-J combinations with a frequency above 0.0001, which covered roughly 99% of repertoires. The TCS score was defined as the ratio of F50 (clonal expansion) to E x V (chaos), calculated using BLOSUM62-based TCRdist between CDR3 peptides within each V-J. Welch's t-statistics and random forest reduced some 510 V-J features to 13, which were used in a naive Bayes classifier (R e1071). Sample size was not statistically predetermined, and blinding of investigators to group allocation was not performed. TCR Vbeta CDR3 sequencing of some 140 peripheral blood samples (over 40 ophthalmopathy, roughly 72 hyperthyroidism and some 17 progressor patients) is reported in the paper.

Sequences were derived from peripheral blood mononuclear cells (PBMCs), sampled at new diagnosis, from a patient treated with antithyroid drugs. The receptor comes from a woman younger than 45 with Graves disease. Donor details come from another sample of the same person, matched by shared clones. The chain joins TRBV18 to TRBJ2-3; no D segment can be confidently identified. DNA sequence: TGTGCCAGCTCACCACCGTCAGTATCAAATACGCAGTATTTT. Translated, it reads CASSPPSVSNTQYF.